This T cell receptor (beta chain) was recorded in a study of T cell responses to AZD1222 COVID-19 vaccine. Study-wide results and limits: Baseline seropositivity occurred in only 5 to 7 AZD1222 recipients. Spike-spanning, vaccine-associated CD4 TCRs were dominant at 160-218 and 743-854. All repertoire sampling was performed exclusively after the peak T cell response. Clonal diversity may have been underestimated, and the donors were mostly white British, with more females than males.

With regard to this clone: The antigen remains unidentified.

Libraries were prepared by immunoSEQ multiplex PCR; TCRdb keeps only in-frame clonotypes and omits some of them. Here the sample spans some 130,000 clones, about four fifths being singletons. The trim removed 4 bases at V and 1 base at J, leaving 7 bases unmatched. Germline V gives CDR1 SGHRS, CDR2 YFSETQ. This CDR3 spans 16 amino acids. The source was peripheral blood, collected on day 0 of AZD1222 vaccination. The TCR was taken from an adult in good health. The rearrangement links TRBV5-1 to TRBJ2-2; 7 nucleotides match TRBD1. In DNA, the CDR3 is TGCGCCAGCAGCAAAAGGGACAGCCAGAACACCGGGGAGCTGTTTTTT. It specifies CASSKRDSQNTGELFF.